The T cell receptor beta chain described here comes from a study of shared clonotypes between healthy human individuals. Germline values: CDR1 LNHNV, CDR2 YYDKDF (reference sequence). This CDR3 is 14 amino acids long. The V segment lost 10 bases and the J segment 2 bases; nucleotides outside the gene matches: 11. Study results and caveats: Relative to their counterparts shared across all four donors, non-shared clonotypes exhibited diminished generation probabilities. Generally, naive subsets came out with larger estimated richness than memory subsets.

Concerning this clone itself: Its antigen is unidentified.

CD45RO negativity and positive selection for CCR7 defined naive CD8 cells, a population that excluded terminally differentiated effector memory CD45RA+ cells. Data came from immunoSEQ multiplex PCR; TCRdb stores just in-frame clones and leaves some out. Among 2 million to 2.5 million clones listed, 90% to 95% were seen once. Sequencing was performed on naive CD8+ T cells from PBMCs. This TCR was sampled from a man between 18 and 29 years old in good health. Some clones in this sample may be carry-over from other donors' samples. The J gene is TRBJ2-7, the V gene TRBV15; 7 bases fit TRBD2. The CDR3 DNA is TGTGCCATCGGGGCCAGCGGGAACCCCTACGAGCAGTACTTC. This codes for CAIGASGNPYEQYF.